The clone carrying this TCR beta chain was observed once. The antigen remains unidentified. This entry is derived from a study of tissue T cells after allogeneic stem cell transplantation. Turning to the study itself: Pathologist review favored tissue samples showing histologically apparent lymphocytes.

Study-wide findings and caveats: TCR repertoires tracked anatomic similarity, regardless of disease or transplant status.

The germline V gene has CDR1 MNHEY and CDR2 SMNVEV (reference sequence). The CDR3 totals 14 residues. V lost 8 bases to trimming and J lost 1 base, with 12 bases between them. Retrospectively chosen non-transplant comparators had other cancers and at least five gastrointestinal samples, without known gastrointestinal disease. TCRbeta CDR3 was sequenced at survey depth with template counts. Assay: immunoSEQ multiplex PCR; the TCRdb copy retains only in-frame clones and omits some. The sample gives approximately 12,000 clones, approximately 70% of which show up once; roughly 14% is in the top ten. This chain joins TRBV27 and TRBJ2-1, with D maybe TRBD2 (6 bases). This clonotype was obtained from a woman aged 18 to 49 with breast cancer. The specimen was tissue from the right colon, collected at autopsy. DNA of the CDR3: TGTGCCAGCCTCCGGGACTCATCCTACAATGAGCAGTTCTTC. It codes for CASLRDSSYNEQFF.